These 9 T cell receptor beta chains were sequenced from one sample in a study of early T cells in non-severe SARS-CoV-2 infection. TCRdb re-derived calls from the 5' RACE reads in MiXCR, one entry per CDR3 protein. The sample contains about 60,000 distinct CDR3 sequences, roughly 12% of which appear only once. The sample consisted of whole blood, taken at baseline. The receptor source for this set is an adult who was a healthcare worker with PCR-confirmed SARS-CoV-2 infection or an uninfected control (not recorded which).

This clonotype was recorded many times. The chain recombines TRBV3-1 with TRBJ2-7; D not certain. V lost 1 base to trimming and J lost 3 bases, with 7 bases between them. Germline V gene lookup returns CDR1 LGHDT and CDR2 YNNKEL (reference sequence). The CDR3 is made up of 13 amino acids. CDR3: CASSQVDGYEQYF. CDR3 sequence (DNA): TGTGCCAGCAGCCAAGTAGACGGCTACGAGCAGTACTTC.

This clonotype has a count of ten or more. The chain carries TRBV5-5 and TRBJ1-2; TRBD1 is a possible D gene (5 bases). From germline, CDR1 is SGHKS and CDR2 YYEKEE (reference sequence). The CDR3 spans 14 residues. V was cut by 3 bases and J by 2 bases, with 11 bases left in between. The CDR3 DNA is TGTGCCAGCAGCTCAGGGTGGGGGAACTATGGCTACACCTTC. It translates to CASSSGWGNYGYTF.

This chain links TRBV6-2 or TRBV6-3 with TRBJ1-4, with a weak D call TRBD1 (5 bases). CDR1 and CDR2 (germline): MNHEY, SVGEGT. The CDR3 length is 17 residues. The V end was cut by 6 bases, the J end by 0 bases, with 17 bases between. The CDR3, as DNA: TGTGCCAGCAGGGACTCCCCCGACAGACCAACTAATGAAAAACTGTTTTTT. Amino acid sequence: CASRDSPDRPTNEKLFF.

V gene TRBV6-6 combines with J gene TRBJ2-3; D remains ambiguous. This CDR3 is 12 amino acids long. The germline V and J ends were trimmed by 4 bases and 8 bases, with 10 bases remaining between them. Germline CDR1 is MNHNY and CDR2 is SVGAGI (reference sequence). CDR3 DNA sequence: TGTGCCAGCAGTTCCAACTCGGGTACGCAGTATTTT. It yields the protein CASSSNSGTQYF.

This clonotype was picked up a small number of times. As DNA, the CDR3 is TGTGCCAGCAGCTTAGATCCAGGGAACCACGAGCAGTACTTC. Translation: CASSLDPGNHEQYF. The chain combines TRBV11-2 with TRBJ2-7; tentatively, D is TRBD1 (5 bases). In germline, CDR1 is SGHAT, CDR2 FQNNGV. V was shortened by 0 bases and J by 5 bases, with 11 bases between the two germline ends. This CDR3 region has 14 residues.

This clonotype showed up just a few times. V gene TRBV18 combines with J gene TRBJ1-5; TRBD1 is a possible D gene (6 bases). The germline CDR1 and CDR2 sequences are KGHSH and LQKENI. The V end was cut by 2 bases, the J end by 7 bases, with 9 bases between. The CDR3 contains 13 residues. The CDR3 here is CASSPGGRQPQHF. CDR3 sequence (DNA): TGTGCCAGCTCACCAGGGGGGCGGCAGCCCCAGCATTTT.

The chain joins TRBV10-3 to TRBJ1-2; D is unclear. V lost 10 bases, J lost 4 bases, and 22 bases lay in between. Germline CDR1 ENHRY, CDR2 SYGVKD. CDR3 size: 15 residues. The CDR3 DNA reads TGTGCCACCTGGCTGGGCGGTAGTCTGGGCTATGGCTACACCTTC. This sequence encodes CATWLGGSLGYGYTF.

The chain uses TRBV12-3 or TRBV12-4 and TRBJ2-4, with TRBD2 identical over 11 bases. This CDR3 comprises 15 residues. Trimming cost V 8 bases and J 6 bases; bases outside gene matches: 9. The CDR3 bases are TGTGCCAGCCAGGAAGCTAGCGGGGGGAGAAACATTCAGTACTTC. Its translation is CASQEASGGRNIQYF.

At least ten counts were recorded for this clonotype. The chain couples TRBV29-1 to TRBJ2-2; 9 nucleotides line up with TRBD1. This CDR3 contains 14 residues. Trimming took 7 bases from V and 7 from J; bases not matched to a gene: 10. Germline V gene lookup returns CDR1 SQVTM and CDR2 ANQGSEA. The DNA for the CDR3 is TGCAGCGACCTCCGGACAGGGGCAGACGGGGAGCTGTTTTTT. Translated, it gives CSDLRTGADGELFF.